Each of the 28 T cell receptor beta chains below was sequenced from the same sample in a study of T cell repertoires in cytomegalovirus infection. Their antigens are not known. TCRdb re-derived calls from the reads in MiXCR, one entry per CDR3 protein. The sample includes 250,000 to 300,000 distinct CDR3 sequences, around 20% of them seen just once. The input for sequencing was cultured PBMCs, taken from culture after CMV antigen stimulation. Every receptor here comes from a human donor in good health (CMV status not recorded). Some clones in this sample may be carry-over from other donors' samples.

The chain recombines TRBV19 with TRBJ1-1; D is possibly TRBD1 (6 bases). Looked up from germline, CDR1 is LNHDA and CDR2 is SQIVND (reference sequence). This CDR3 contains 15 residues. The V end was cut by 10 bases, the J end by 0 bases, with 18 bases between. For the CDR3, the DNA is TGTGCCAAAAGGGGGGGGCGGCTGATGAACACTGAAGCTTTCTTT. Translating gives CAKRGGRLMNTEAFF.

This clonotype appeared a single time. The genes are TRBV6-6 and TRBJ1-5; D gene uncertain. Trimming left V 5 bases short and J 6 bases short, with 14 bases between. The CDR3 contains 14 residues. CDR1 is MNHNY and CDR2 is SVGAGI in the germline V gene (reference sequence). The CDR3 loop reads CASSGVGFGQPQHF. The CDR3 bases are TGTGCCAGCAGTGGAGTGGGATTTGGTCAGCCCCAGCATTTT.

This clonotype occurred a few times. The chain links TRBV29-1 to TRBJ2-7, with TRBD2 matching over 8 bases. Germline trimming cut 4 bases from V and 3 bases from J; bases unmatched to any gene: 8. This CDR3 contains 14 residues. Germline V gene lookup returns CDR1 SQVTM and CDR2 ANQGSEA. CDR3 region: CSVARPGLDYEQYV. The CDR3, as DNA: TGCAGCGTTGCCCGTCCGGGACTAGACTACGAGCAGTACGTC.

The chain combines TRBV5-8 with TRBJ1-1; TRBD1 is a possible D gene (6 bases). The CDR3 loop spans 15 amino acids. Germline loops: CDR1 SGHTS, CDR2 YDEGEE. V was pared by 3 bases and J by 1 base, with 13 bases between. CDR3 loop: CASSSRIGGNTEAFF. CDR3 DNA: TGTGCCAGCAGCTCCCGGATAGGGGGGAACACTGAAGCTTTCTTT.

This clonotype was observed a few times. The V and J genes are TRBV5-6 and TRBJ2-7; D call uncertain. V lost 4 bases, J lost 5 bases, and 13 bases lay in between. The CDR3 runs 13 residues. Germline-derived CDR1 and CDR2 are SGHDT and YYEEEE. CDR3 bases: TGTGCCAGCAGCCCCAGTTCAGGCCACGAGCAGTACGTC. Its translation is CASSPSSGHEQYV.

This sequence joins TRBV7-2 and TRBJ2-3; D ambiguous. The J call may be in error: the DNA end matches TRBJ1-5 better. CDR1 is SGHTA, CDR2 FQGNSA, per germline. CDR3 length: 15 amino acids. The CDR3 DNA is TGTGCCAGCAGCCCCTCTAGCGGGCCCACAGATACGCAGCATTTT. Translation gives CASSPSSGPTDTQHF.

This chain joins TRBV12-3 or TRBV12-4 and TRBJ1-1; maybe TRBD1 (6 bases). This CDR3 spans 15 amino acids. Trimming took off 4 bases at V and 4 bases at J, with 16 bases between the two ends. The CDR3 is CASSSSGGAGTEAFF. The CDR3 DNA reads TGTGCCAGCAGTTCCTCTGGGGGGGCGGGCACTGAAGCTTTCTTT.

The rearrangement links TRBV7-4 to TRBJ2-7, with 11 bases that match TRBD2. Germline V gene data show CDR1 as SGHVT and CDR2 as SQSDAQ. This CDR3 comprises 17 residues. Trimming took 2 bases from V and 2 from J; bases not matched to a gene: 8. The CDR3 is CASSLHPLAGGTYEQYF. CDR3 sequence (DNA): TGTGCCAGCAGCTTACACCCCCTAGCGGGAGGAACCTACGAGCAGTACTTC. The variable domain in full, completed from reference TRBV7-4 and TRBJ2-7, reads GAGVSQSPRYKVAKRGRDVALRCDSISGHVTLYWYRQTLGQGSEVLTYSQSDAQRDKSGRPSGRFSAERPERSVSTLKIQRTEQGDSAVYLCASSLHPLAGGTYEQYFGPGTRLTVT.

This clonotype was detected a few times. In nucleotides, the CDR3 is TGTGCCAGCAGTTTCCGGACTAGCGGAAGATTAACAGATACGCAGTATTTT. Translated, it gives CASSFRTSGRLTDTQYF. The V gene is TRBV28, the J gene TRBJ2-3; 10 nucleotides line up with TRBD2. The V segment lost 3 bases and the J segment 3 bases; nucleotides outside the gene matches: 9. The germline V gene encodes CDR1 MDHEN and CDR2 SYDVKM. The CDR3 sequence is 17 residues long.

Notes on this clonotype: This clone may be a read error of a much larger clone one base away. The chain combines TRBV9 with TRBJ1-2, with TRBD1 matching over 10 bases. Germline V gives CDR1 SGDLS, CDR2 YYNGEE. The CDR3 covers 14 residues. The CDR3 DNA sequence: TGTGTCAGCAGCGTATATGACAGGGGGCGCGGCTACACCTTC. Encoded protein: CVSSVYDRGRGYTF. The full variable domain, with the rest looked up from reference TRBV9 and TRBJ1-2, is DSGVTQTPKHLITATGQRVTLRCSPRSGDLSVYWYQQSLDQGLQFLIQYYNGEERAKGNILERFSAQQFPDLHSELNLSSLELGDSALYFCVSSVYDRGRGYTFGSGTRLTVV.

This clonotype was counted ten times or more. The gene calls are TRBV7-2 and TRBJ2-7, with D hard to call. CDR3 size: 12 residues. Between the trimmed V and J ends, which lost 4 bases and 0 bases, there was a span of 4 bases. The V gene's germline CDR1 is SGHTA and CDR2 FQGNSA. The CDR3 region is CASSSNSYEQYV. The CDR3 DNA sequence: TGTGCCAGCAGCTCCAACTCCTACGAGCAGTACGTC.

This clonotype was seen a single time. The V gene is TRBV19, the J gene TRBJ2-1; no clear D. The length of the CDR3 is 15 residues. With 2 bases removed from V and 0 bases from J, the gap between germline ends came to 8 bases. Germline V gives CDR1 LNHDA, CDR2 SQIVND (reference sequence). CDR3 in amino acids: CASSIKGNSYNEQFF. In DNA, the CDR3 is TGTGCCAGTAGTATAAAGGGCAACTCCTACAATGAGCAGTTCTTC.

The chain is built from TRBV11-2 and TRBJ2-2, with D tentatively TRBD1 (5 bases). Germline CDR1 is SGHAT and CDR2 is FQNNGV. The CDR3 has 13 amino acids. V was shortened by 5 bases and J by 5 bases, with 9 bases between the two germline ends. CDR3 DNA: TGTGCCAGCAGCAAGGGGTGGACCGGGGAGCTGTTTTTT. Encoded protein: CASSKGWTGELFF.

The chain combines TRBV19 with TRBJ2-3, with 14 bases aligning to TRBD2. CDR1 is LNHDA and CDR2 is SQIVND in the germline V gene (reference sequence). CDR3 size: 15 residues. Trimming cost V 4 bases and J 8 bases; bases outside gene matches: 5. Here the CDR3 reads CASSTGLAGGRTQYF. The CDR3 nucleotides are TGTGCCAGTAGTACTGGACTAGCGGGAGGTCGTACGCAGTATTTT.

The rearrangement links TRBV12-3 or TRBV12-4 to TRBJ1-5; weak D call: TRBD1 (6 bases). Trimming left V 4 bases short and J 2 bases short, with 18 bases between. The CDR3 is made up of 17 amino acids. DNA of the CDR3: TGTGCCAGCAGTTCACACCAAGGGGGTAGGGGCAATCAGCCCCAGCATTTT. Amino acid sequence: CASSSHQGGRGNQPQHF.

CDR3 nucleotide sequence: TGTGCCAGCAGTCCCTTAGGGCAGATGAGCTACGAGCAGTACTTC. This gives the protein CASSPLGQMSYEQYF. This chain links TRBV28 with TRBJ2-7; D is uncertain. The length of the CDR3 is 15 residues. The ends were cut back, 5 bases at V and 3 bases at J, with 17 bases in the middle. Looked up from germline, CDR1 is MDHEN and CDR2 is SYDVKM.

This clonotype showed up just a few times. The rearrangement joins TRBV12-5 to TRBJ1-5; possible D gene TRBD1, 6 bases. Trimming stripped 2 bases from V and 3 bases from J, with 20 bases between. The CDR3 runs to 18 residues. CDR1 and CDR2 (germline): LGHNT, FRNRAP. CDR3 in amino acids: CASGLPRCTGTPNQPQHF. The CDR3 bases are TGTGCTAGTGGTTTGCCGCGGTGCACCGGGACACCCAATCAGCCCCAGCATTTT.

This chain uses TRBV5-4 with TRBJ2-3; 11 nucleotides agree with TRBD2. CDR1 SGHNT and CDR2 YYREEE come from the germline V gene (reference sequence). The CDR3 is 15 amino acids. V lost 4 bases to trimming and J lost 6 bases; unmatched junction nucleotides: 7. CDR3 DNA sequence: TGTGCCAGCAGCGTAGCGGGAGGGGAGGTTGATACGCAGTATTTT. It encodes CASSVAGGEVDTQYF.

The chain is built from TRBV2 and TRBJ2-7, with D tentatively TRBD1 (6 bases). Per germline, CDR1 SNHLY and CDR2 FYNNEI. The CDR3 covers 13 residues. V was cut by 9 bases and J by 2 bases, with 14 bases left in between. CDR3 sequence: CASTGLVAYEQYF. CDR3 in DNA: TGTGCCAGTACAGGGCTAGTAGCCTACGAGCAGTACTTC.

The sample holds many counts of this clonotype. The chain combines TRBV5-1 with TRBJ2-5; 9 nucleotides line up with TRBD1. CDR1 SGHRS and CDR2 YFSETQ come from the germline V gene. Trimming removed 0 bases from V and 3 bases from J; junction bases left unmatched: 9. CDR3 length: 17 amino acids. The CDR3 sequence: CASSLDPGTGMEETQYF. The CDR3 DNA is TGCGCCAGCAGCTTGGACCCCGGGACAGGGATGGAAGAGACCCAGTACTTC.

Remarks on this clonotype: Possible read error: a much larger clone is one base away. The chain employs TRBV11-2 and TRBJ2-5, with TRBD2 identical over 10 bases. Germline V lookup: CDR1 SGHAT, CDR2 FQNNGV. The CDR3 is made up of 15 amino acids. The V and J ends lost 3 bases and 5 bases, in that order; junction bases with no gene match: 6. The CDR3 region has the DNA TGTGCCAGCAGCTTTGGTCCTAGCGGGAGTGAGACCCAGTACTTC. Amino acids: CASSFGPSGSETQYF.

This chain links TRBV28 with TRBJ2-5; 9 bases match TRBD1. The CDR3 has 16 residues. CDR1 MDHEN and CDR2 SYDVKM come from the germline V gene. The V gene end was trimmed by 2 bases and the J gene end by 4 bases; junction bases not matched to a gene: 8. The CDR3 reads CASSLRGDRARETQYF. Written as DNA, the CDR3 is TGTGCCAGCAGTTTAAGGGGGGACAGGGCGAGAGAGACCCAGTACTTC. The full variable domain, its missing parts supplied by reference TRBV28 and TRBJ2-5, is DVKVTQSSRYLVKRTGEKVFLECVQDMDHENMFWYRQDPGLGLRLIYFSYDVKMKEKGDIPEGYSVSREKKERFSLILESASTNQTSMYLCASSLRGDRARETQYFGPGTRLLVL.

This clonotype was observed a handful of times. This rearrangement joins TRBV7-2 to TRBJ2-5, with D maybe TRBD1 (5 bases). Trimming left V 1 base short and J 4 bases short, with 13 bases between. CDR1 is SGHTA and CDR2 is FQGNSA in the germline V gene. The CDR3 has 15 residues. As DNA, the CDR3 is TGTGCCAGCAGCTTAGTTGGCAGGGCGGTAGAGACCCAGTACTTC. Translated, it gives CASSLVGRAVETQYF.

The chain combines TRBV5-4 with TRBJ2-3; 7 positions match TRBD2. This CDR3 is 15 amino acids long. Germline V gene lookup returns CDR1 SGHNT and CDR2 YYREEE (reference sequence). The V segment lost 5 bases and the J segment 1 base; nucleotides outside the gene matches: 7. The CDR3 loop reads CASSSELARTDTQYF. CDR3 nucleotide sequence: TGTGCCAGCAGTTCCGAACTAGCGCGCACAGATACGCAGTATTTT.

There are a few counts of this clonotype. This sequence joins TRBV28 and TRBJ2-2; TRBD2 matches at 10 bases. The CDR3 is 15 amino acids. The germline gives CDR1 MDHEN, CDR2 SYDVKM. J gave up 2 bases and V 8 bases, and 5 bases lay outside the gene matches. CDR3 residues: CASGGLAANTGELFF. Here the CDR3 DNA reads TGTGCCAGCGGAGGACTAGCGGCCAACACCGGGGAGCTGTTTTTT.

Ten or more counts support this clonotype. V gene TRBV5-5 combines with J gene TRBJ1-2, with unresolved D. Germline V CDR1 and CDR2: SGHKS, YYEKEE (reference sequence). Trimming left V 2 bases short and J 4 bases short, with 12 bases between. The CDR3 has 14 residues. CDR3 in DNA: TGTGCCAGCAGCTTCTTCGGGGAGACCTATGGCTACACCTTC. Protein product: CASSFFGETYGYTF.

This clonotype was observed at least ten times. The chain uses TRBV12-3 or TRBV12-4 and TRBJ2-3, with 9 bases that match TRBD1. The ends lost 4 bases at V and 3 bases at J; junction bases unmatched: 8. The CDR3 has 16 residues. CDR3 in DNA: TGTGCCAGCAGTTCATCGGGACAGGGTCTAACAGATACGCAGTATTTT. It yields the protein CASSSSGQGLTDTQYF.

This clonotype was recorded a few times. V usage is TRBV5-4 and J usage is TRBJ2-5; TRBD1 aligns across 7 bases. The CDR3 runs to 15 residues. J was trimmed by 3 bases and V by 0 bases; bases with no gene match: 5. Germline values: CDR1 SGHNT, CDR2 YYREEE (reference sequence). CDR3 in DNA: TGTGCCAGCAGCTTGGCCCGGACAGGAAAAGAGACCCAGTACTTC. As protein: CASSLARTGKETQYF. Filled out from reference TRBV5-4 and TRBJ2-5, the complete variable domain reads ETGVTQSPTHLIKTRGQQVTLRCSSQSGHNTVSWYQQALGQGPQFIFQYYREEENGRGNFPPRFSGLQFPNYSSELNVNALELDDSALYLCASSLARTGKETQYFGPGTRLLVL.